This T cell receptor (beta chain) derives from a study of blood T cell repertoires in COVID-19. Turning to the study itself: Acute and convalescent COVID-19 samples came from the United States, Italy and Spain. PBMCs, B-cell-depleted T cells, or T cells provided the cDNA or gDNA that made up the material.

Libraries were prepared by immunoSEQ multiplex PCR; TCRdb keeps only in-frame clonotypes and omits some of them. The data contain about 130,000 clones, about 93% of them seen just once; the ten biggest clones take up around 2%. With 5 bases clipped from V and 4 bases from J, the junction kept 7 bases outside the gene matches. There are 17 residues in the CDR3. Germline V gene sequence: CDR1 LGHNA, CDR2 YNFKEQ. V and J are TRBV4-2 and TRBJ2-2; 13 nucleotides match TRBD2. This TCR was recovered from a middle-aged man with COVID-19, enrolled during active disease. The sequenced sample was peripheral blood. CDR3 sequence (DNA): TGTGCCAGCAGCTCCAGGACTAGCGGGAGTGTCACCGGGGAGCTGTTTTTT. Protein: CASSSRTSGSVTGELFF.